The clone carrying this T cell receptor (beta chain) was found a few times. Its antigen is still unknown. The entry originates in a study of beta chain features in type 1 diabetes. The V gene end was trimmed by 4 bases and the J gene end by 7 bases; junction bases not matched to a gene: 8. Germline V gives CDR1 SEHNR, CDR2 FQNEAQ (reference sequence). The CDR3 sequence is 15 residues long. CD45RO/CCR7/CD25/CD127/CD95/CD27 separated CD4+ naive, central memory, regulatory and stem cell-like memory cells by sorting. General observations from the study: Shorter TCRB CDR3s, moderately but significantly so, marked every one of the four CD4+ subsets in Type 1 diabetes patients. A potential PCR bias toward shorter templates would be equal in patient and control samples.

The whole isolated RNA underwent reverse transcription, so sequencing captured expressed TCRB transcripts. Naive, central memory and regulatory T cell samples produced a mean of about 3.4 million reads. This table comes from immunoSEQ multiplex PCR, and its TCRdb copy is limited to in-frame clones, with some not included. Of 810,000 or so clones in the sample, roughly 16% were seen once. The J gene is TRBJ2-3, the V gene TRBV7-9; 10 bases fit TRBD2. Sequencing was performed on naive CD4+ T cells from blood. The sequence derives from a woman aged 18-35 years in good health. This CDR3 is CASSSPSGRGYTQYF. The CDR3 region has the DNA TGTGCCAGCAGCTCCCCTAGCGGGAGAGGGTATACGCAGTATTTT.